The entry that follows covers one T cell receptor (beta chain) sequence. Its antigen remains unidentified. Base qualities were left out, and no much larger clone turns up one base away. To analyze paired alpha-beta TCRs of CD8+ T cells, the study used an expanded emulsion RT-PCR method with primers covering all TCR V genes. Before emulsion RT-PCR, CD8+ T cells were isolated with a CD8 positive selection kit and incubated overnight in about 9.8 IU/mL IL-2. The protocol used for the library was emulsion pairing. A second nested PCR with blocking oligos suppressed unpaired genes, then a third nested PCR added Illumina adaptors and barcodes. Each emulsion RT-PCR master mix held about 4,500-270,000 T cells and included C-region, Stepout and V-region primers. The emulsions were generated using the Micellula Emulsion and Purification Kit, and the RT-PCR was run with Qiagen OneStep RT-PCR reagents. Pooled libraries were sequenced on an Illumina MiSeq with paired-end 2 x 250 reads. The authors processed their data as follows. Read pairs were joined in Galaxy and clipped at the engineered overlap into separate alpha and beta files, and reads that were not clipped were discarded. Alpha-beta pairs were assigned with CompleteTCR, a MiTCR-based pipeline that links chains sharing read cluster identifiers using an R script. TCR sequences seen only once, which were about 1-3.4%, were removed as potential sequencing errors. TCRdb ran its own pipeline on the public reads, namely fastp trimming at Q25 and MiXCR clone calling, and kept in-frame beta chains. Rows are unified per CDR3 protein, each entry keeping the most common DNA and genes. Here the V and J calls rest on TCRdb's processing, not on the authors' analysis. The sample contains roughly 40,000 distinct CDR3 sequences, around 45% of them found a single time. Roughly 60% of the sample comes from the top ten.

The entry originates in a study of T cell repertoires in breast cancer listed by TCRdb under 2016. Describing the broader study: The study profiled tumors, lymph nodes and peripheral blood lymphocytes from breast cancer patients, plus peripheral blood from healthy control donors. Most of the roughly 22 patient tumors analyzed for shared TCRs were ER+/PR+. The controls were nine healthy donors whose age range was similar to that of the patients. On average, sequencing produced about 500,000 sequences per sample and around 10 reads per input cell. Because breast cancer has a low mutational burden and common mutations are rare, the study reasoned that TCRs shared between breast cancer patients would target shared antigens. Tumors and tumor-involved lymph nodes were minced, digested with Liberase and DNase, and then passed through 70-um and 40-um filters. Tumor-free lymph nodes were processed without enzymatic digestion, and Ficoll was used to separate blood samples. General study outcomes and caveats: Shared TCRs were encoded by various nucleotide sequences, which suggests selection and expansion based on antigen. Discarding singleton TCRs and sampling only part of each tumor may have missed genuine antitumor clones. Possible tumor specificity was suggested for eighteen TCR pairs that were shared across seven or more patient tumors yet rarely found in control blood. Emulsion RT-PCR was considered qualitative rather than quantitative, since transcript abundance and primer differences skewed clone recovery. TRBV7 predominance was observed among shared TCRs, which possibly reflected tumor recognition or mispriming bias from eight TRBV7 primers. Tumor-involved sentinel lymph nodes shared about fourfold more TCRs with matched tumor repertoires than tumor-free nodes (roughly 8% versus 2%).

The CDR3 covers 15 residues, taking in both the cysteine and the phenylalanine. Of the read, only the CDR3 DNA is kept; its 45 bases are in frame from base 1. Via the germline V gene (reference sequence), CDR1 is DFQATT and CDR2 SNEGSKA. The V and J ends are trimmed by 5 bases and 4 bases, leaving 20 bases between them. This clonotype was sampled from a pool of human donors with breast cancer or a healthy control (not recorded which). The sequence links TRBV20-1 to TRBJ2-5, and perhaps TRBD1 as D gene, on 5 matching bases. Sequenced input: CD8+ T cells. CDR3 protein: CSAESPRSRGETQYF. The base sequence is TGCAGTGCTGAAAGCCCAAGAAGTAGGGGAGAGACCCAGTACTTC.